This TCR beta chain is drawn from a study of cytomegalovirus exposure and HLA in healthy donors. PCR primers comprised 60 Vbeta and 13 Jbeta primers. Profiled with immunoSEQ multiplex PCR; TCRdb holds only in-frame clones, not every one. This table holds tens of thousands of clones, 77% found once. Germline V CDR1 and CDR2: SQVTM, ANQGSEA. Unmatched junction bases numbered 4, after V lost 4 bases and J lost 4 bases. This CDR3 comprises 15 residues. What was sequenced was PBMCs. The chain carries TRBV29-1 and TRBJ2-2; 12 bases fit TRBD1. The TCR originated in a man aged 45 to 65 in good health and CMV-seropositive. The CDR3 sequence: CSVGDRGLVTGELFF. Here the CDR3 DNA reads TGCAGCGTTGGGGACAGGGGGCTCGTCACCGGGGAGCTGTTTTTT.